This TCR beta chain comes out of a study of control samples from healthy donors and cancer patients. The CDR3 spans 14 residues. Per the germline V gene, CDR1 is MNHEY and CDR2 is SVGAGI. The V and J ends lost 5 bases and 7 bases, in that order; junction bases with no gene match: 3. Some clones are missing from TCRdb's copy, which holds only in-frame ones; the method was immunoSEQ multiplex PCR. The sample has 150,000 or so clones, approximately 94% seen once; the top ten hold about 5.8%. The sample consisted of blood. The receptor comes from a man between 18 and 29 years old in good health. The chain uses TRBV6-5 and TRBJ1-4, with TRBD1 identical over 11 bases. Here the CDR3 DNA reads TGTGCCAGCAGTACCGGGACAGGGGGTGAAAAACTGTTTTTT. Translated: CASSTGTGGEKLFF.